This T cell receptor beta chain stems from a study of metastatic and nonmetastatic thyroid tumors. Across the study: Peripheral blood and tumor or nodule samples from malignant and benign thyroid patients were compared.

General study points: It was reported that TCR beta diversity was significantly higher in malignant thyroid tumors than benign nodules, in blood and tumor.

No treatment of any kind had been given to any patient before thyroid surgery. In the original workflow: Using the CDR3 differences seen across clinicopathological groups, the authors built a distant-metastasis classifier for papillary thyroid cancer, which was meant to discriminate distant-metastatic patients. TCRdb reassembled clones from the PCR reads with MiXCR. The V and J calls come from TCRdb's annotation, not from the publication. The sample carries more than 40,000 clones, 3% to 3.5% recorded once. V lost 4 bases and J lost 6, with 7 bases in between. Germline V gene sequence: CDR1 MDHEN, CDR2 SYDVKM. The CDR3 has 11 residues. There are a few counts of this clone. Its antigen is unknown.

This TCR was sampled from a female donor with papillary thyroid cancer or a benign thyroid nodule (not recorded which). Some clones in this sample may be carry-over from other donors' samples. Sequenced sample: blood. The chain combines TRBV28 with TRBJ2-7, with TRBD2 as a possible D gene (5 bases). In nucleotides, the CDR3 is TGTGCCAGCAGTTCGAGGGCCGAGCAGTACTTC. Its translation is CASSSRAEQYF. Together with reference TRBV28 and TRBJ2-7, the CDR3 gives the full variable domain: DVKVTQSSRYLVKRTGEKVFLECVQDMDHENMFWYRQDPGLGLRLIYFSYDVKMKEKGDIPEGYSVSREKKERFSLILESASTNQTSMYLCASSSRAEQYFGPGTRLTVT.